This is a list of T cell receptor beta chains from one sample in a study of blood T cell repertoires in COVID-19. Some clones are missing from TCRdb's copy, which holds only in-frame ones; the method was immunoSEQ multiplex PCR. The table lists 400,000 to 450,000 clones, roughly nine tenths of them singletons, with 1% to 1.3% in the top ten. The specimen sequenced was PBMCs or T cells enriched from blood (not recorded which). Receptors originate from a man aged 25-45 years who had recovered from COVID-19. CDR3s include the opening cysteine and the closing phenylalanine or tryptophan. A D gene is named only where the DNA matches it firmly. Size is omitted from some rows. Given values are once, few, many or a class for expanded clones.

size	V	J	D	DNA	CDR3
NA	TRBV6-1	TRBJ1-2	NA	TGTGCCAGCAGTGAAAACATCCCCAGGGACTATGGCTACACCTTC	CASSENIPRDYGYTF
NA	TRBV15	TRBJ1-6	NA	TGTGCCACCAGCAGAGACTTATCCACTGGAGCACCCCTCCACTTT	CATSRDLSTGAPLHF
NA	TRBV28	TRBJ1-5	NA	TGTGCCAGCACCTACAGGGAGAATCAGCCCCAGCATTTT	CASTYRENQPQHF
NA	TRBV13	TRBJ2-7	TRBD2	TGTGCCAGCAGCTCATGGGGGCGGGAGGGCCCATACGAGCAGTACTTC	CASSSWGREGPYEQYF
NA	TRBV5-1	TRBJ1-1	NA	TGCGCCAGCAGCTATGGGGGGTACACTGAAGCTTTCTTT	CASSYGGYTEAFF
NA	TRBV7-3	TRBJ2-2	TRBD2	TGTGCCAGCAGCTTAGGCGGGACTAGCCTCGTCGTGGAGCTGTTTTTT	CASSLGGTSLVVELFF
NA	TRBV9	TRBJ1-3	TRBD1	TGTGCCAGCAGCTTTAAGGGACAGGGGGCTTCTGGAAACACCATATATTTT	CASSFKGQGASGNTIYF
NA	TRBV6-2/TRBV6-3	TRBJ1-1	NA	TGTGCCAGCAGTTACTCCAGGCAGGGTGAAGCTTTCTTT	CASSYSRQGEAFF
few	TRBV29-1	TRBJ1-2	NA	TGCAGCTCACACGGAGCCGACAGCCTAGGCGGCTATGGCTACACCTTC	CSSHGADSLGGYGYTF
NA	TRBV28	TRBJ2-1	NA	TGTGCCAGCAGTTTGCGACTAGACAACAATGAGCAGTTCTTC	CASSLRLDNNEQFF
once	TRBV5-1	TRBJ1-4	TRBD1	TGCGCCAGCAGCACTGGGACAGGGGAGGAAAAACTGTTTTTT	CASSTGTGEEKLFF
NA	TRBV21-1	TRBJ1-1	NA	TGTGCCAGCAGCAAACGGGGACAGGGGGCTGAAGCTTTCTTT	CASSKRGQGAEAFF
NA	TRBV5-4	TRBJ2-1	NA	TGTGCCAGCAGCTTGGGGGGCTTGGAGCAGTTCTTC	CASSLGGLEQFF
NA	TRBV18	TRBJ1-5	TRBD1	TGTGCCAGCTCGCAGGGACAGGTTGTTCAGCCCCAGCATTTT	CASSQGQVVQPQHF
NA	TRBV5-6	TRBJ2-1	NA	TGTGCCAGCAGCTTGTTTGTGGGGGGCTCCTACAATGAGCAGTTCTTC	CASSLFVGGSYNEQFF
NA	TRBV12-5	TRBJ2-3	TRBD2	TGTGCTAGTGGTTTAGAACGGCGGGGACTAGAGAAGAAGAATACGCAGTATTTT	CASGLERRGLEKKNTQYF